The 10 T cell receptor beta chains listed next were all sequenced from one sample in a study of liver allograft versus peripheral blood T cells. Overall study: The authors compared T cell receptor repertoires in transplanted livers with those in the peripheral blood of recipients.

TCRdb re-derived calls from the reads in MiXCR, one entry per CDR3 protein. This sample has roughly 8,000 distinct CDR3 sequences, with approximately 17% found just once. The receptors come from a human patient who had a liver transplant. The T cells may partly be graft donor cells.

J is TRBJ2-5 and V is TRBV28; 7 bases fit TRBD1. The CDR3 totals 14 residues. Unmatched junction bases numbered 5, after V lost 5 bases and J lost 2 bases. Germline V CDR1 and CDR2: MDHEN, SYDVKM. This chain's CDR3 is CASSAGTVQETQYF. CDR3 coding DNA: TGTGCCAGCAGTGCCGGGACAGTACAAGAGACCCAGTACTTC.

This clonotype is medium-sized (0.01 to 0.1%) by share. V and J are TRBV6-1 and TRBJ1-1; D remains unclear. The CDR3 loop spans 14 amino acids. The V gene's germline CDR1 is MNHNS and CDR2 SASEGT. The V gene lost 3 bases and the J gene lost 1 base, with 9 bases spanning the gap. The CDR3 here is CASSDYSKNTEAFF. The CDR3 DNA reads TGTGCCAGCAGTGATTACAGCAAGAACACTGAAGCTTTCTTT.

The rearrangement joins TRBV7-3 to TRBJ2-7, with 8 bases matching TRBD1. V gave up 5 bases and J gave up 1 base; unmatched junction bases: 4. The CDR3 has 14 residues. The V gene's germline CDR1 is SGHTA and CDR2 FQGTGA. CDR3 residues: CASSINRGSYEQYF. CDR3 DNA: TGTGCCAGCAGCATCAACAGGGGGTCCTACGAGCAGTACTTC.

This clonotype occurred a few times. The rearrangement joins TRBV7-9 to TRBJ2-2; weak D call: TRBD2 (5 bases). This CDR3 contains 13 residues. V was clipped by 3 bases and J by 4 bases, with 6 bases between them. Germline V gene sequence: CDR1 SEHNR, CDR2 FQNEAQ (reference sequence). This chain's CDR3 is CASSLGSTGELFF. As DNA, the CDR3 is TGTGCCAGCAGCTTGGGGAGCACCGGGGAGCTGTTTTTT.

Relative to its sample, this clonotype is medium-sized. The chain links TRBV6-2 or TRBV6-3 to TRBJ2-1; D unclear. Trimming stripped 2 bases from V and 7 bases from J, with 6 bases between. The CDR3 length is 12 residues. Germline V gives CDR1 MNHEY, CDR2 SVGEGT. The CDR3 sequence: CASSYARNEQFF. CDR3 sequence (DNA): TGTGCCAGCAGTTACGCCAGGAATGAGCAGTTCTTC.

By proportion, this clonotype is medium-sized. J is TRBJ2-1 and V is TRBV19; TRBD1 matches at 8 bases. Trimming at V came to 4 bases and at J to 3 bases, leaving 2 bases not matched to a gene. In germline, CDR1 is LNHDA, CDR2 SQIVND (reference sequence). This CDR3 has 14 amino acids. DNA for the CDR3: TGTGCCAGTAGTAAGGACAGGGTCTACAATGAGCAGTTCTTC. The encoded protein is CASSKDRVYNEQFF.

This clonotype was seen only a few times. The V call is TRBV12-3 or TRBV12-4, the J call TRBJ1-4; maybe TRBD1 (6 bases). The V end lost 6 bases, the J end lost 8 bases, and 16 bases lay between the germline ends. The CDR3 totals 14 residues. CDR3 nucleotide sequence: TGTGCCAGCAGCGTCCAGGGGTATTCAGAAAAACTGTTTTTT. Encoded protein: CASSVQGYSEKLFF.

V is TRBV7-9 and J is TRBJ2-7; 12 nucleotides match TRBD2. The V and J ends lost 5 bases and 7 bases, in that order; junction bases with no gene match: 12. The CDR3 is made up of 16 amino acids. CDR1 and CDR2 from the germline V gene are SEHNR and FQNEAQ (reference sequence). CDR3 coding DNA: TGTGCCAGCAGCCAACAAAAAGGGCTAGCGGGAGGGGAGCAGTACTTC. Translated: CASSQQKGLAGGEQYF.

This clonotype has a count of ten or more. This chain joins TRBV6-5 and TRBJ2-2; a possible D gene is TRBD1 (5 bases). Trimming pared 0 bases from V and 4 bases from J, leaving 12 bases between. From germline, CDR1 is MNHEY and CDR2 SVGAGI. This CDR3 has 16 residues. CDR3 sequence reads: CASSYSPTALTGELFF. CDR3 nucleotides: TGTGCCAGCAGTTACTCACCGACAGCCCTCACCGGGGAGCTGTTTTTT.

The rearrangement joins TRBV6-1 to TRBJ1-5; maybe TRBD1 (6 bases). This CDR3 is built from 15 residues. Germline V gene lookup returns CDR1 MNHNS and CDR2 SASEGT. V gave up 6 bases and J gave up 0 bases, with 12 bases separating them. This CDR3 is CASRTGTFSNQPQHF. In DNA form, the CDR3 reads TGTGCCAGCAGAACCGGGACATTTAGCAATCAGCCCCAGCATTTT.